This is a list of T cell receptor beta chains from one sample in a study of persistence of HIV-infected CD4 T cells. Sequenced by immunoSEQ multiplex PCR; TCRdb stores in-frame clones only, minus some. This sample has some 23,000 clones, with roughly 70% found just once. These receptors are not linked to any known antigen. This specimen consisted of CD4+ T cells sorted from PBMCs after approximately 20-hour stimulation, obtained from a patient who received antiretroviral therapy. The origin of the receptors is an adult man with HIV who was CMV-seropositive. Both conserved end residues are part of each CDR3. The D gene is left open where the match is weak. Rows may omit the clone size; those that give it use once, few, many or a size class.

j_gene: TRBJ2-7
d_gene: -
abundance: -
v_gene: TRBV3-1/TRBV3-2
CDR3nt: TGTGCCAGCAGCCAAGTAGTAGGACCCTACGAGCAGTACTTC
CDR3aa: CASSQVVGPYEQYF

j_gene: TRBJ2-7
d_gene: -
abundance: once
v_gene: TRBV18
CDR3nt: TGTGCCAGCTCACCACCGGGCGAGCAGTACTTC
CDR3aa: CASSPPGEQYF

j_gene: TRBJ2-3
d_gene: -
abundance: once
v_gene: TRBV2
CDR3nt: TGTGCCAGCACACCGGGCGGCGCCACAGATACGCAGTATTTT
CDR3aa: CASTPGGATDTQYF

j_gene: TRBJ2-4
d_gene: TRBD1
abundance: -
v_gene: TRBV6-1
CDR3nt: TGTGCCAGCAGTGGGATGATGACAGGGGGTGTCCGGGACATTCAGTACTTC
CDR3aa: CASSGMMTGGVRDIQYF

j_gene: TRBJ1-5
d_gene: TRBD1
abundance: -
v_gene: TRBV5-1
CDR3nt: TGCGCCAGCAGCCCGGGGACAGGGAACAATCAGCCCCAGCATTTT
CDR3aa: CASSPGTGNNQPQHF

j_gene: TRBJ2-2
d_gene: -
abundance: -
v_gene: TRBV6-5
CDR3nt: TGTGCCAGCAGTCCGGCCCTGGTCACCGGGGAGCTGTTTTTT
CDR3aa: CASSPALVTGELFF

j_gene: TRBJ2-1
d_gene: TRBD2
abundance: once
v_gene: TRBV5-1
CDR3nt: TGCGCCAGCAGCTTGGGGCTAGCGGGGGGAATCTCCTACAATGAGCAGTTCTTC
CDR3aa: CASSLGLAGGISYNEQFF

j_gene: TRBJ2-7
d_gene: -
abundance: -
v_gene: TRBV2
CDR3nt: TGTGCCAGCAGTGGAAGAGGGCGTACCGAGCAGTACTTC
CDR3aa: CASSGRGRTEQYF

j_gene: TRBJ2-7
d_gene: -
abundance: -
v_gene: TRBV12-2
CDR3nt: TGTGCAAGTCGCTCTGGACAGGGGGATACCTACGAGCAGTACTTC
CDR3aa: CASRSGQGDTYEQYF

j_gene: TRBJ1-3
d_gene: -
abundance: -
v_gene: TRBV7-2
CDR3nt: TGTGCCAGCAGCTTTACCGCAGGGGTCGGAAACACCATATATTTT
CDR3aa: CASSFTAGVGNTIYF

j_gene: TRBJ2-1
d_gene: -
abundance: -
v_gene: TRBV6-6
CDR3nt: TGTGCCAGCAGTTACCGGGGTCCCTCCTACAATGAGCAGTTCTTC
CDR3aa: CASSYRGPSYNEQFF

j_gene: TRBJ1-3
d_gene: TRBD1
abundance: once
v_gene: TRBV4-2
CDR3nt: TGTGCCAGCAGCCGAGACAGGGTTTCTGGAAACACCATATATTTT
CDR3aa: CASSRDRVSGNTIYF

j_gene: TRBJ2-4
d_gene: -
abundance: -
v_gene: TRBV6-5
CDR3nt: TGTGCCAGCTCGATAGGGGACATTCAGTACTTC
CDR3aa: CASSIGDIQYF

j_gene: TRBJ1-6
d_gene: -
abundance: -
v_gene: TRBV30
CDR3nt: TGTGCCTGGAGTGGCAGTTCTAATTCACCCCTCCACTTT
CDR3aa: CAWSGSSNSPLHF

j_gene: TRBJ1-1
d_gene: -
abundance: once
v_gene: TRBV2
CDR3nt: TGTGCCAGCAGTGAAACAGCACTGGGCACTGAAGCTTTCTTT
CDR3aa: CASSETALGTEAFF

j_gene: TRBJ2-3
d_gene: TRBD2
abundance: few
v_gene: TRBV20-1
CDR3nt: TGCAGTGCTAGTTTAGCGGGGGGGCCGGGGGCAGATACGCAGTATTTT
CDR3aa: CSASLAGGPGADTQYF

j_gene: TRBJ2-2
d_gene: -
abundance: -
v_gene: TRBV24-1
CDR3nt: TGTGCCACGATGGGGACACGGCGGGACGGGGAGCTGTTTTTT
CDR3aa: CATMGTRRDGELFF

j_gene: TRBJ2-5
d_gene: -
abundance: few
v_gene: TRBV2
CDR3nt: TGTGCCAGCAGTGAAGATCGGGTACTGGAGACCCAGTACTTC
CDR3aa: CASSEDRVLETQYF

j_gene: TRBJ2-5
d_gene: TRBD1
abundance: -
v_gene: TRBV28
CDR3nt: TGTGCCAGCAGTTTAATCGCGGCAGGGGGCAACCAAGAGACCCAGTACTTC
CDR3aa: CASSLIAAGGNQETQYF

j_gene: TRBJ2-7
d_gene: -
abundance: -
v_gene: TRBV27
CDR3nt: TGTGCCAGCAGTTCGCACGGTCCGACCTCCTACGAGCAGTACTTC
CDR3aa: CASSSHGPTSYEQYF

j_gene: TRBJ2-3
d_gene: -
abundance: -
v_gene: TRBV27
CDR3nt: TGTGCCAGCATATTTATAAGGTGGGAAGTGAGAGATACGCAGTATTTT
CDR3aa: CASIFIRWEVRDTQYF

j_gene: TRBJ1-2
d_gene: -
abundance: once
v_gene: TRBV6-5
CDR3nt: TGTGCCAGCAACTCGGCTGCCTATGGCTACACCTTC
CDR3aa: CASNSAAYGYTF

j_gene: TRBJ1-1
d_gene: -
abundance: -
v_gene: TRBV7-2
CDR3nt: TGTGCCAGCAGCTTAGTTTTTGGGAACACTGAAGCTTTCTTT
CDR3aa: CASSLVFGNTEAFF

j_gene: TRBJ2-1
d_gene: TRBD2
abundance: -
v_gene: TRBV2
CDR3nt: TGTGCCAGTACCACTAGCGGGGCCTTCCTAGATGAGCAGTTCTTC
CDR3aa: CASTTSGAFLDEQFF

j_gene: TRBJ1-4
d_gene: -
abundance: -
v_gene: TRBV10-3
CDR3nt: TGTGCCATCAGTCACCCCGCTGGGGGAGGGAGACGAGCTAATGAAAAACTGTTTTTT
CDR3aa: CAISHPAGGGRRANEKLFF

j_gene: TRBJ1-2
d_gene: TRBD1
abundance: -
v_gene: TRBV6-2/TRBV6-3
CDR3nt: TGTGCCAGCAGCCCGCTGGACAGGGCGAATCTTGGCTACACCTTC
CDR3aa: CASSPLDRANLGYTF

j_gene: TRBJ1-3
d_gene: -
abundance: -
v_gene: TRBV6-1
CDR3nt: TGTGCCAGCAGTGAAGCTCAGAGGGGACGAAACACCATATATTTT
CDR3aa: CASSEAQRGRNTIYF

j_gene: TRBJ2-5
d_gene: -
abundance: -
v_gene: TRBV9
CDR3nt: TGTGCCAGCAGCGGGGGACTTACTCAAGAGACCCAGTACTTC
CDR3aa: CASSGGLTQETQYF

j_gene: TRBJ1-5
d_gene: -
abundance: -
v_gene: TRBV5-1
CDR3nt: TGCGCCAGCAGCTTGGAGGAGGGTCAGCCCCAGCATTTT
CDR3aa: CASSLEEGQPQHF

j_gene: TRBJ1-4
d_gene: -
abundance: -
v_gene: TRBV5-4
CDR3nt: TGTGCCAGCAGCTTTGACCTTTCTACTAATGAAAAACTGTTTTTT
CDR3aa: CASSFDLSTNEKLFF

j_gene: TRBJ1-2
d_gene: TRBD1
abundance: once
v_gene: TRBV18
CDR3nt: TGTGCCAGCTCACCAGGGCAAGGGACAGGGCCCGGCTACACCTTC
CDR3aa: CASSPGQGTGPGYTF

j_gene: TRBJ1-1
d_gene: -
abundance: -
v_gene: TRBV3-1/TRBV3-2
CDR3nt: TGTGCCAGCAGCCAAGACCTTACAGGGAGGACTGAAGCTTTCTTT
CDR3aa: CASSQDLTGRTEAFF

j_gene: TRBJ2-1
d_gene: -
abundance: -
v_gene: TRBV2
CDR3nt: TGTGCCGGGCTCAAGGACGGTAGCTCCTACAATGAGCAGTTCTTC
CDR3aa: CAGLKDGSSYNEQFF

j_gene: TRBJ1-2
d_gene: -
abundance: -
v_gene: TRBV3-1/TRBV3-2
CDR3nt: TGTGCCAGCAGCCGAGGCCGTGGCTACACCTTC
CDR3aa: CASSRGRGYTF

j_gene: TRBJ1-3
d_gene: -
abundance: -
v_gene: TRBV12-5
CDR3nt: TGTGCTAGTGGTTTGAGGGGGGAGGCCTCTGGAAACACCATATATTTT
CDR3aa: CASGLRGEASGNTIYF

j_gene: TRBJ2-1
d_gene: TRBD1
abundance: -
v_gene: TRBV27
CDR3nt: TGTGCCAGCAGTTTATACGGGACAGGGGTGGATGAGCAGTTCTTC
CDR3aa: CASSLYGTGVDEQFF

j_gene: TRBJ2-1
d_gene: -
abundance: -
v_gene: TRBV10-1
CDR3nt: TGCGCCAGCAGTGAGTTCGAACAGGGTGAGCAGTTCTTC
CDR3aa: CASSEFEQGEQFF

j_gene: TRBJ1-1
d_gene: -
abundance: -
v_gene: TRBV29-1
CDR3nt: TGCAGCGTTGAAGTGGGCCGAGGGCACACTGAAGCTTTCTTT
CDR3aa: CSVEVGRGHTEAFF

j_gene: TRBJ2-7
d_gene: -
abundance: -
v_gene: TRBV3-1/TRBV3-2
CDR3nt: TGTGCCAGCAGCCAAGGAGCTAGCGTCCCCTACGAGCAGTACTTC
CDR3aa: CASSQGASVPYEQYF

j_gene: TRBJ2-5
d_gene: -
abundance: -
v_gene: TRBV5-1
CDR3nt: TGCGCCAGCAGCTCCCACGGGGACGAGACCCAGTACTTC
CDR3aa: CASSSHGDETQYF

j_gene: TRBJ1-1
d_gene: -
abundance: -
v_gene: TRBV2
CDR3nt: TGTGCCAGCAGAGCCACAGTTACTGAAGCTTTCTTT
CDR3aa: CASRATVTEAFF

j_gene: TRBJ2-2
d_gene: -
abundance: -
v_gene: TRBV28
CDR3nt: TGTGCCAGCAGTTTATTCCCCGGGGGAGGGGGCTCGAACACCGGGGAGCTGTTTTTT
CDR3aa: CASSLFPGGGGSNTGELFF

j_gene: TRBJ2-6
d_gene: -
abundance: once
v_gene: TRBV4-2
CDR3nt: TGTGCCAGCAGCCAAGATCTTGAAGTCTCTGGGGCCAACGTCCTGACTTTC
CDR3aa: CASSQDLEVSGANVLTF

j_gene: TRBJ2-7
d_gene: -
abundance: -
v_gene: TRBV6-5
CDR3nt: TGTGCCAGCATCCGTTCTGGGTCTTCCTACGAGCAGTACTTC
CDR3aa: CASIRSGSSYEQYF

j_gene: TRBJ2-1
d_gene: TRBD1
abundance: -
v_gene: TRBV5-4
CDR3nt: TGTGCCAGCAGCGGGAGAAGACAGGGGGCAAGTTACAATGAGCAGTTCTTC
CDR3aa: CASSGRRQGASYNEQFF

j_gene: TRBJ1-2
d_gene: -
abundance: once
v_gene: TRBV2
CDR3nt: TGTGCCAGCATGGCAGGGATCTCCCCCCTGGAAGGCTACACCTTC
CDR3aa: CASMAGISPLEGYTF

j_gene: TRBJ1-1
d_gene: TRBD1
abundance: -
v_gene: TRBV5-1
CDR3nt: TGCGCCAGCAGCTTGGACAGGGGGAACACTGAAGCTTTCTTT
CDR3aa: CASSLDRGNTEAFF

j_gene: TRBJ2-1
d_gene: -
abundance: few
v_gene: TRBV20-1
CDR3nt: TGCAGTGCTAGCGGTTACAATGAGCAGTTCTTC
CDR3aa: CSASGYNEQFF

j_gene: TRBJ2-7
d_gene: -
abundance: few
v_gene: TRBV10-1
CDR3nt: TGCGCCAGCACTGACGGGGTAAACTTTTACGAGCAGTACTTC
CDR3aa: CASTDGVNFYEQYF

j_gene: TRBJ1-4
d_gene: -
abundance: once
v_gene: TRBV18
CDR3nt: TGTGCCAGCTCACCACTTGTTGGGGCAGGGGAAAAACTGTTTTTT
CDR3aa: CASSPLVGAGEKLFF